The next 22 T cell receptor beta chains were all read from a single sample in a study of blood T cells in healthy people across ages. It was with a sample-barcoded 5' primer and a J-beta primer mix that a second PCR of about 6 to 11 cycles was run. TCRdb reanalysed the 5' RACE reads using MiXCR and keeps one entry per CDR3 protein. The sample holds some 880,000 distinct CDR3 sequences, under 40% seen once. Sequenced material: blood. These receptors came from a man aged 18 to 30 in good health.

For the CDR3, the DNA is TGTGCCAGCAGTTTACAAGCGGGAGATACGCAGTATTTT. It specifies CASSLQAGDTQYF. The chain combines TRBV12-3 or TRBV12-4 with TRBJ2-3; the D gene is possibly TRBD2 (6 bases). V lost 2 bases, J lost 5 bases, and 8 bases lay in between. CDR3 length: 13 amino acids.

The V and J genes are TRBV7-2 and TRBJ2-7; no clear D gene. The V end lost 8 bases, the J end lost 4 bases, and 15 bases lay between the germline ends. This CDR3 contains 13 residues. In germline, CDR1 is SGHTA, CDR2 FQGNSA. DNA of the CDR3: TGTGCCAGCTCCAACGGGCCCATATACGAGCAGTACTTC. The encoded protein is CASSNGPIYEQYF.

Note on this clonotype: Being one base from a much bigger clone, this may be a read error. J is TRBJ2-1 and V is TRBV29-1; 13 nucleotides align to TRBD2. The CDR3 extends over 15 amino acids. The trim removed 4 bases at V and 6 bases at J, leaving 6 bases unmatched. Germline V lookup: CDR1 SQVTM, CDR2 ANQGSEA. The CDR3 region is CSVGRRLAGGNEQFF. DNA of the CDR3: TGCAGCGTTGGACGGCGACTAGCGGGGGGCAATGAGCAGTTCTTC.

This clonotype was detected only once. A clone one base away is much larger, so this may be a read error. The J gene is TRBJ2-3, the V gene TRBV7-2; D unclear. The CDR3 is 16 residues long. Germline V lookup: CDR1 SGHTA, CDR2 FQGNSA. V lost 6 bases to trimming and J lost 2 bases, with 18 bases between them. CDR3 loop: CASSITVGYSTDTQYF. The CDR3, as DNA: TGTGCCAGCAGTATAACGGTCGGATATTCCACAGATACGCAGTATTTT.

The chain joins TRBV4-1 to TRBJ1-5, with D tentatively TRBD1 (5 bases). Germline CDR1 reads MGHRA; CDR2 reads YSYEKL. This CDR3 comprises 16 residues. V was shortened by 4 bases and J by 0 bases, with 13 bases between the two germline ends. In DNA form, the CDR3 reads TGCGCCAGCAGCCTGGGAGTACAGGTTAGCAATCAGCCCCAGCATTTT. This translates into CASSLGVQVSNQPQHF.

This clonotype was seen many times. CDR3 sequence: CASSRTGANQETQYF. CDR3 sequence (DNA): TGTGCCAGCAGCCGTACAGGGGCGAATCAAGAGACCCAGTACTTC. This chain links TRBV7-9 with TRBJ2-5, with TRBD1 identical over 7 bases. The CDR3 is 15 residues long. Germline assignment: CDR1 SEHNR and CDR2 FQNEAQ (reference sequence). The trim removed 5 bases at V and 2 bases at J, leaving 8 bases unmatched.

CDR3 residues: CASSMIWTTKSSTDTQYF. CDR3 in DNA: TGTGCCAGTAGTATGATCTGGACAACCAAGTCTAGCACAGATACGCAGTATTTT. This chain joins TRBV19 and TRBJ2-3; a possible D gene is TRBD1 (5 bases). Between the trimmed V and J ends, which lost 3 bases and 0 bases, there was a span of 19 bases. CDR1 and CDR2 from the germline V gene are LNHDA and SQIVND (reference sequence). This CDR3 region has 18 residues.

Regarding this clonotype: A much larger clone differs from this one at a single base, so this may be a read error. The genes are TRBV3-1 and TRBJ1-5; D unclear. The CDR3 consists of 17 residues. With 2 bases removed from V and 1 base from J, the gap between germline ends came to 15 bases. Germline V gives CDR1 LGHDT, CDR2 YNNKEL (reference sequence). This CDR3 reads CASSQRLPCLSNQPQHF. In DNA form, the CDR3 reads TGTGCCAGCAGCCAACGGCTTCCGTGCCTCAGCAATCAGCCCCAGCATTTT.

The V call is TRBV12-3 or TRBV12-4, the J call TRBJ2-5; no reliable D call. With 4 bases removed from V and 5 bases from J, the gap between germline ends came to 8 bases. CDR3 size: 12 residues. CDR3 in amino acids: CASSWDGETQYF. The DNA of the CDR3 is TGTGCCAGCAGTTGGGATGGCGAGACCCAGTACTTC.

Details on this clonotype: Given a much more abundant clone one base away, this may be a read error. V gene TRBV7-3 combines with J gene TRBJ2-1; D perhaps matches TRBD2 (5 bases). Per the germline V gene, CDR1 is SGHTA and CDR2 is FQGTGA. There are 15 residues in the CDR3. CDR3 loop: CAGSQGGSSYNEQFF. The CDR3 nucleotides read TGTGCCGGCAGCCAAGGTGGGAGCTCCTACAATGAGCAGTTCTTC.

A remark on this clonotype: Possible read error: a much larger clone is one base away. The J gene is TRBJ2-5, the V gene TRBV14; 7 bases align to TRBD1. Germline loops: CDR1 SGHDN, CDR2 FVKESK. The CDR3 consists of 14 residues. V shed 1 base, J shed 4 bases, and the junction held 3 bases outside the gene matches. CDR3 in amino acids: CASSQVRQGETQYF. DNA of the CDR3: TGTGCCAGCAGCCAAGTAAGACAGGGAGAGACCCAGTACTTC.

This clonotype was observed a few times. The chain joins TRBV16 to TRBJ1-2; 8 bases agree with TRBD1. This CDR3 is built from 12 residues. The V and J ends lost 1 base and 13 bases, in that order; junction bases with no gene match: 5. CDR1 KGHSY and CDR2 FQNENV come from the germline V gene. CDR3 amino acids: CASSQLGQDVTF. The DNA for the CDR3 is TGTGCCAGCAGCCAATTGGGACAGGATGTCACCTTC. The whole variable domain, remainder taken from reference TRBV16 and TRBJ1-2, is GEEVAQTPKHLVRGEGQKAKLYCAPIKGHSYVFWYQQVLKNEFKFLISFQNENVFDETGMPKERFSAKCLPNSPCSLEIQATKLEDSAVYFCASSQLGQDVTFGSGTRLTVV.

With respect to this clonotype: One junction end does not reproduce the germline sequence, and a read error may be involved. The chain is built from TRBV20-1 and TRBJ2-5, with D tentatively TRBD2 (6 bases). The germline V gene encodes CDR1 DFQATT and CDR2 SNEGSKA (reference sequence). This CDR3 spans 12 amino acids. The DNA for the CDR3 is TGCAGTACTAGCCCGGCGATCCGTGAGCAGTACTTC. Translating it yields CSTSPAIREQYF.

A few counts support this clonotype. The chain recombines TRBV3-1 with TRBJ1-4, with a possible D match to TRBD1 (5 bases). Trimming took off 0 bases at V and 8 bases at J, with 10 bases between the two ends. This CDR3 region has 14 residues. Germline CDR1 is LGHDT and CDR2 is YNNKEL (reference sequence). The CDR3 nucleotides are TGTGCCAGCAGCCAAGAAGGGACCCAGGAAAAACTGTTTTTT. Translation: CASSQEGTQEKLFF.

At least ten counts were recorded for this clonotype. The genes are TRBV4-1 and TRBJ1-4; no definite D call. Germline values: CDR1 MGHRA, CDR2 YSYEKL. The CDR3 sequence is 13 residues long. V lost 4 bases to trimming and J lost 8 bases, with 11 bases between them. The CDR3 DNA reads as TGCGCCAGCAGCCCGGGGTCTCGGGAAAAACTGTTTTTT. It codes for CASSPGSREKLFF.

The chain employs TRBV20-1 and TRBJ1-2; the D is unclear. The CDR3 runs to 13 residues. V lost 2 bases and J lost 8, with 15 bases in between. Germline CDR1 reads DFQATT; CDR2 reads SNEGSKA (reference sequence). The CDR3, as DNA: TGCAGTGCTAGAACCACTGACAAGAAAGGCTACACCTTC. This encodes CSARTTDKKGYTF.

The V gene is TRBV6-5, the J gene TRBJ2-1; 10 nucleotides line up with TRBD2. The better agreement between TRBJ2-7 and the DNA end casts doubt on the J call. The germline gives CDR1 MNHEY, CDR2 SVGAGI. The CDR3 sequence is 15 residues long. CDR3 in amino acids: CASRRTSGTYNEQYF. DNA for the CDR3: TGTGCCAGCAGGCGGACTAGCGGCACCTACAATGAGCAGTACTTC.

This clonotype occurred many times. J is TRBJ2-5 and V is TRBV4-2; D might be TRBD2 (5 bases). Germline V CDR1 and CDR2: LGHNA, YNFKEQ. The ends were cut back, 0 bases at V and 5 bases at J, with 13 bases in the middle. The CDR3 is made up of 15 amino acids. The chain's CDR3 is CASSQDTGEMETQYF. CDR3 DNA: TGTGCCAGCAGCCAAGATACCGGGGAGATGGAGACCCAGTACTTC.

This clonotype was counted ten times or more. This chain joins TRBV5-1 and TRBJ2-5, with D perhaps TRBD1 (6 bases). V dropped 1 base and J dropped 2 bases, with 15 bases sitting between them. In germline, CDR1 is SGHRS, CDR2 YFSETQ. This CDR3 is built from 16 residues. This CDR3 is CASSLLTQGTQETQYF. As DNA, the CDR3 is TGCGCCAGCAGCTTGTTAACCCAGGGGACGCAAGAGACCCAGTACTTC.

The CDR3, as DNA: TGTGCCAGCAGCGTAGACAGGGGGACTAATGAAAAACTGTTTTTT. Its protein product is CASSVDRGTNEKLFF. The chain uses TRBV9 and TRBJ1-4, with 8 bases fitting TRBD1. Germline CDR1 and CDR2: SGDLS and YYNGEE. The CDR3 contains 15 residues. The V gene end was trimmed by 0 bases and the J gene end by 2 bases; junction bases not matched to a gene: 0. Together with reference TRBV9 and TRBJ1-4, the CDR3 gives the full variable domain: DSGVTQTPKHLITATGQRVTLRCSPRSGDLSVYWYQQSLDQGLQFLIQYYNGEERAKGNILERFSAQQFPDLHSELNLSSLELGDSALYFCASSVDRGTNEKLFFGSGTQLSVL.

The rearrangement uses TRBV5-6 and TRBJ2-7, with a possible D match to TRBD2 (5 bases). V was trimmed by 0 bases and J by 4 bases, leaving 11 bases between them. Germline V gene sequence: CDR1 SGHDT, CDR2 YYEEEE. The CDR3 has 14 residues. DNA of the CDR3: TGTGCCAGCAGCTTGGCTCTAAGGAGGTACGAGCAGTACTTC. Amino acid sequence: CASSLALRRYEQYF.

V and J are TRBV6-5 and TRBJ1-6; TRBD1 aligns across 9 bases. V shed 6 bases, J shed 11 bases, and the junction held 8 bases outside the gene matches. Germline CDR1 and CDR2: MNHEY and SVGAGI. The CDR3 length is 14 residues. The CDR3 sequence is CASRVRDRAAPLHF. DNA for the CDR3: TGTGCCAGCAGAGTCCGGGACAGGGCAGCACCCCTCCACTTT.